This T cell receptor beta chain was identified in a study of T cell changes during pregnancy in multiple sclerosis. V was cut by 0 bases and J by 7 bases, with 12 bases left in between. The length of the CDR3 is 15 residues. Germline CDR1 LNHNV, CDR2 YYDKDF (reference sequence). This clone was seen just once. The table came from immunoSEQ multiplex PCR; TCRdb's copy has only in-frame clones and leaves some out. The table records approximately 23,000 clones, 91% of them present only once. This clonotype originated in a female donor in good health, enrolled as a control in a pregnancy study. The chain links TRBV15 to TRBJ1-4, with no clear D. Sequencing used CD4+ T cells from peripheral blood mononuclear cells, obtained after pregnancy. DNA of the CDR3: TGTGCCACCAGCAGAGATAGCGGATGGGGTGAAAAACTGTTTTTT. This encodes CATSRDSGWGEKLFF.